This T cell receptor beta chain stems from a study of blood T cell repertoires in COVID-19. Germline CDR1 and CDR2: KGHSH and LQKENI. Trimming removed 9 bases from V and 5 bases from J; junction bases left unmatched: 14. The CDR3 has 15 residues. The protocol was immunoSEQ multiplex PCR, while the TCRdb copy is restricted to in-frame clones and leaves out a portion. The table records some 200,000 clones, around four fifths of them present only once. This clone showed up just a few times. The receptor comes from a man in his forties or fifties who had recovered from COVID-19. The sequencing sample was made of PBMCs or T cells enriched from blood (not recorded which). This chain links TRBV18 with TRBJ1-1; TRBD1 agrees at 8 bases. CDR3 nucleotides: TGTGCCAGTTCGCTCGGACAGGGCCTAAGAACTGAAGCTTTCTTT. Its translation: CASSLGQGLRTEAFF.